This T cell receptor (beta chain) was profiled in a study of cytotoxic CD8 clonotypes in ibrutinib-treated CLL. The CDR3 length is 15 residues. V lost 2 bases to trimming and J lost 2 bases, with 11 bases between them. Germline CDR1 is SGHRS and CDR2 is YFSETQ. Notes on the study in general: Clonality showed a rise at ibrutinib response that reversed toward baseline at progression.

With respect to this clone: Its target is unknown.

A 1 in 200,000 to 1 in 1 million T cell depth was the sequencing target. Data came from immunoSEQ multiplex PCR; TCRdb stores just in-frame clones and leaves some out. This sample has more than 300,000 clones, with 70% to 80% found just once. V gene TRBV5-1 combines with J gene TRBJ2-1, with no clear D. The TCR sequence derives from a human donor with chronic lymphocytic leukemia. The source was PBMCs, collected before ibrutinib treatment. The CDR3 nucleotides read TGCGCCAGCAGCTTAGAACACAATACCTACAATGAGCAGTTCTTC. Protein sequence: CASSLEHNTYNEQFF.